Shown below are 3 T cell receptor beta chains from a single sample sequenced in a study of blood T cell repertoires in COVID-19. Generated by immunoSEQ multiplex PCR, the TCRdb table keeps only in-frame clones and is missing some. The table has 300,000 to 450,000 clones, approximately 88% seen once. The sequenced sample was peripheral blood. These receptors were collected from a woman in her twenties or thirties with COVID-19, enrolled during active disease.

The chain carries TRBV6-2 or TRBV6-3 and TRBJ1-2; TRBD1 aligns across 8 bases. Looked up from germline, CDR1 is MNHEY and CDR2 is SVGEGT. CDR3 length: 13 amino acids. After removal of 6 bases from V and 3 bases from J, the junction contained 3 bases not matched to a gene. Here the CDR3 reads CASSPDRDYGYTF. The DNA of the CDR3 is TGTGCCAGCAGCCCGGACAGGGACTATGGCTACACCTTC.

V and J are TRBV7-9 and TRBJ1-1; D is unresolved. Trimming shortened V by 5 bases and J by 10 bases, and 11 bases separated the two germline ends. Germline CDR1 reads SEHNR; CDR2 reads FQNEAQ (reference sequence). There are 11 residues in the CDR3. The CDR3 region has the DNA TGTGCCAGCAGCCCTATGAGAGGAGCTTTCTTT. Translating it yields CASSPMRGAFF.

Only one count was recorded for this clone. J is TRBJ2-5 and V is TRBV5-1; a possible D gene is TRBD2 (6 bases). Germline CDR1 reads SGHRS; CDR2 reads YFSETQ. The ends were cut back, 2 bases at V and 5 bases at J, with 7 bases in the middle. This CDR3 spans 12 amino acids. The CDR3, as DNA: TGCGCCAGCAGCTTACGGGGGGAGACCCAGTACTTC. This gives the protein CASSLRGETQYF.